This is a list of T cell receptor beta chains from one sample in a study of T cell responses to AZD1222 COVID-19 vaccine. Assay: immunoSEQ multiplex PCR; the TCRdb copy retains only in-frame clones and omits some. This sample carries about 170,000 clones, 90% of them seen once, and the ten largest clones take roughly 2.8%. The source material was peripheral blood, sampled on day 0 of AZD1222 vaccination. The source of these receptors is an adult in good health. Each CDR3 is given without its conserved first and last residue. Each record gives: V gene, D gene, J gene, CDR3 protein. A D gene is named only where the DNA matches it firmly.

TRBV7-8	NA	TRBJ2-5	ASSLEGGPETQY
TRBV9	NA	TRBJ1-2	ASSVVGKGYT
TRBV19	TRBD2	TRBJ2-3	ASSLTSGGPYRSDTQY
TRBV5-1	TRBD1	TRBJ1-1	ASSLPQGAFTEAF
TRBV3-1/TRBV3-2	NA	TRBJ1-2	ASSHLDVMYGYT
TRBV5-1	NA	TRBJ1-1	ASSLGMKGSEAF
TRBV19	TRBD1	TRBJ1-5	ASSGTGGNQPQH
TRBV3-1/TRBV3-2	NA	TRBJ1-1	ASSQGTEAF
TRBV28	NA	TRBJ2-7	ASSYRVEQY
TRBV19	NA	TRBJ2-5	ASSSPRETQY
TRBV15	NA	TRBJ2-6	ATSSTGSGANVLT
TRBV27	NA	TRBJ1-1	ASSSIYRDSHTEAF
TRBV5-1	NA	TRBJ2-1	ASSGLGRAYNEQF
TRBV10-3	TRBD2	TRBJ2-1	ATYSSGGDNEQF
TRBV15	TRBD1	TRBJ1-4	ATSRGQITTNEKLF
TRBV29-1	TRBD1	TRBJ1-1	SVVGGTGNTEAF
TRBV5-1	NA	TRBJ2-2	ASSLSFEGELF
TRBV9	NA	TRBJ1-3	ASSVVGQGTGNTIY
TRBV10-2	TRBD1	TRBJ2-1	ATLGQGSYNEQF
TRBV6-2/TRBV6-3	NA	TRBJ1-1	ASSFGQLEAF
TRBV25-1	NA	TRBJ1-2	ASSEPFPGASGYT
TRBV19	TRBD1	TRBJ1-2	ASSKIPQGAGGYT
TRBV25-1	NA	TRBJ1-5	ASSDGQYSNQPQH
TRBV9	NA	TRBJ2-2	ASSPRFRLSTGELF
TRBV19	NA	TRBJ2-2	ASTTIVRGGTGELF
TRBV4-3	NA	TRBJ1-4	ASSQDGPGFNEKLF
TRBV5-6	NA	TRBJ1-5	ASSLGGFGNQPQH
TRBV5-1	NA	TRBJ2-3	ASRGGPWTDTQY
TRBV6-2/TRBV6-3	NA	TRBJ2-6	ASSLLGGAFGANVLT
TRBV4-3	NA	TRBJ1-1	ASSQDRGTEAF
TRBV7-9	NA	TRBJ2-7	ASSSPRDLTYEQY
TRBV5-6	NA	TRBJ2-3	ASSPSGADTQY
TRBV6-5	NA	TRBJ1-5	ASSYAEGQPQH
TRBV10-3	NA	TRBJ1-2	AISDRNYGYT
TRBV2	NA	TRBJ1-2	ASSERGQGGYT
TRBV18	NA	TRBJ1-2	ASSPPPRTGIRYNGYT
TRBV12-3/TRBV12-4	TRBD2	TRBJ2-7	ASSSGGGYEQY
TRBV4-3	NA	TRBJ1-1	ASSQDPGFTAEAF
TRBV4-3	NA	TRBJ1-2	ASKSPGGGYT
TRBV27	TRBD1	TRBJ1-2	ASSCGQGVCGYT
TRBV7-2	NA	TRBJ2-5	ASSPIAPGMWETQY